The sequence of this T cell receptor beta chain was determined in a study of blood T cell repertoires in COVID-19 (dated by TCRdb to the early 2020s). Regarding the study in general: Samples covering the acute and convalescent phases of COVID-19 were provided by collaborators in the United States, Italy and Spain. The prospective study material was composed of cDNA or gDNA derived from T cells, B-cell-depleted T cells, or PBMCs. Deeply sampled blood TCRbeta repertoires from subjects exposed to, actively infected with, or recovered from COVID-19 were included in the dataset. A freely available public database, intended as a resource for researchers studying the immune response to SARS-CoV-2, is where the repertoires were released. Samples were obtained from the ongoing ImmuneRACE study (first 160 participants) and from about 1,300 subjects provided by 6 global collaborators. The sample metadata nearly always contained a de-identified subject ID, COVID-19 status, age in years and sex. HLA class I and class II types, where available, came from metadata supplied by the sample provider rather than from assay-based typing. On the study overall, not on this receptor specifically: Clinical and demographic metadata were provided uncurated, with the amount varying by source and participant.

Note on this clone: Its antigen remains undetermined. The sample holds no much larger clone one base away, and base qualities are not on file.

The collaborating institutions used their own protocols to collect whole blood in K2EDTA tubes. For TCRbeta analysis, collaborator samples were shipped as frozen whole blood, as isolated PBMCs, or as DNA extracted from either sample type. V loses 1 base, J loses 6 bases, and the germline ends lie 11 bases apart. From a lookup of the germline V gene (reference sequence), CDR1 and CDR2 are SGHKS and YYEKEE. The CDR3 goes from the cysteine to the phenylalanine over 14 residues. The sequence is cut down to CDR3 DNA, 42 bases in frame from base 1. TCRbeta CDR3 regions were amplified from genomic DNA using the immunoSEQ Assay, a bias-controlled multiplex PCR. Per the original workflow: Nucleated cell counts per sample were estimated from amplification of reference gene primers within the assay. To quantify the absolute abundance of each unique TCRbeta CDR3 rearrangement, sequence reads were collapsed and filtered. For each sample, productive Simpson clonality was calculated as the square root of Simpson's diversity index across productive rearrangements. TCRdb took over this immuneACCESS table, retaining in-frame rearrangements with V and J assigned. Such tables are incomplete; in checked studies, under half of the missing clones stem from an unresolved V gene, and the remainder is unexplained. V, J and clone size are those of that table, while D and trimming were read from the DNA. This sample lists about 240,000 clones; about 80% were detected once. The biggest ten clones account for about 3.5% of the sample.

Rearrangement joined TRBV5-5 to TRBJ1-5; a confident D gene designation cannot be given. What was sequenced was peripheral blood. This TCR derives from a woman older than 75 with acute or convalescent COVID-19. The CDR3 in this case is CASSLSFGFQPQHF. The DNA sequence is as follows: TGTGCCAGCAGCTTGAGCTTCGGTTTTCAGCCCCAGCATTTT.